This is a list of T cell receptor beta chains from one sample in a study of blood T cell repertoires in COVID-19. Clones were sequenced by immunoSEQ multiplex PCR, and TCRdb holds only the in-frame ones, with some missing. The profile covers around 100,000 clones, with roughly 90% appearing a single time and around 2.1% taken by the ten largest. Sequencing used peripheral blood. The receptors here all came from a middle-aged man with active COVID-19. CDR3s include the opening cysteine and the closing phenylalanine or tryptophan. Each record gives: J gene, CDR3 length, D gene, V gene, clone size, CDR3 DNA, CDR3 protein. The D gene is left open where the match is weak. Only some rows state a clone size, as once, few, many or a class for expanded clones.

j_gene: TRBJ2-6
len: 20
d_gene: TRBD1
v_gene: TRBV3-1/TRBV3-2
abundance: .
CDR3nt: TGTGCCAGCAGCGGTGAAGAAGAAGGGACAGGTGACTCTGGGGCCAACGTCCTGACTTTC
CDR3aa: CASSGEEEGTGDSGANVLTF

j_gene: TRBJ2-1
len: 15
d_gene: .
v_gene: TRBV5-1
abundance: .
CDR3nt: TGCGCCAGCAGCTTGGTGGTGGGGACAAACAATGAGCAGTTCTTC
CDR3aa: CASSLVVGTNNEQFF

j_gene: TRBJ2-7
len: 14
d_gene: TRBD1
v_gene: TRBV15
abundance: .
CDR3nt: TGTGCCACCAGCAGGGTCTGGACAGGGGGCGAGCAGTACTTC
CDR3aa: CATSRVWTGGEQYF

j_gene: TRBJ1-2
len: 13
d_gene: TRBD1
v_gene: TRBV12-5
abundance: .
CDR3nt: TGTGCTAGTGGCCTGGGACAGCGATATGGCTACACCTTC
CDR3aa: CASGLGQRYGYTF

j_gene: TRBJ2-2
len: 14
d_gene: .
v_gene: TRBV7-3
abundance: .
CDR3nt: TGTGCCAGCAGCTCCAAACATATCACCGGGGAGCTGTTTTTT
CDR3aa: CASSSKHITGELFF

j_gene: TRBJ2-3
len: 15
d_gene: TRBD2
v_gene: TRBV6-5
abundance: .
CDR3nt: TGTGCCAGCAGGCGACTAGCGGGAAAGTTAGATACGCAGTATTTT
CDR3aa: CASRRLAGKLDTQYF

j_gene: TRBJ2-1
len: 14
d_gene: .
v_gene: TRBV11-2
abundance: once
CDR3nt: TGTGCCAGCAGCCCTAATCAGGGGTTCGATGAGCAGTTCTTC
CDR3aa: CASSPNQGFDEQFF

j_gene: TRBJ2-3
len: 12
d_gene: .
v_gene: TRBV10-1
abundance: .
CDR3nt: TGCGCCAGCAGTGAGGGGGGGGATACGCAGTATTTT
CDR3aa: CASSEGGDTQYF

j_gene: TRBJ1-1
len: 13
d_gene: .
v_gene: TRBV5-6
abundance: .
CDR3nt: TGTGCCAGCCACAACAGTCGATCGGTTTTTGGTTTCTTT
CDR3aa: CASHNSRSVFGFF

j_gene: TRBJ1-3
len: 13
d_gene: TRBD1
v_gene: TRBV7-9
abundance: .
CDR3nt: TGTGCCAGCGGGACAGGGTCGAGAAACACCATATATTTT
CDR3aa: CASGTGSRNTIYF

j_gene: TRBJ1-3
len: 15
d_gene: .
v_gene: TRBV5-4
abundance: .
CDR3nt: TGTGCCAGCAGCGTGGACGGGAGCTCTGGAAACACCATATATTTT
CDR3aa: CASSVDGSSGNTIYF

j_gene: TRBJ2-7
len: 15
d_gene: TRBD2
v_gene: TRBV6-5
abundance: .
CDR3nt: TGTGCCAGCACCTTAGGGACTAGCGGTTCCTACGAGCAGTACTTC
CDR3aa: CASTLGTSGSYEQYF

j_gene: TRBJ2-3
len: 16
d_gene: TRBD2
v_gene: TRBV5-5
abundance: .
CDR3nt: TGTGCCAGCAGCTTAGATTTTTGGATAGCGGGGGGTCCGCAGTATTTT
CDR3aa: CASSLDFWIAGGPQYF

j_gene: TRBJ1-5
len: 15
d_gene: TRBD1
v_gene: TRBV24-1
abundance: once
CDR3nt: TGTGCCACCAGTGATGAGGACAGGGGATTCCAGCCCCAGCATTTT
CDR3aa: CATSDEDRGFQPQHF

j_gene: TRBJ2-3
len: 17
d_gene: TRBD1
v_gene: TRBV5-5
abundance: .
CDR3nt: TGTGCCAGCAGCTTTGGTGGGACAGGGCTACGCACAGATACGCAGTATTTT
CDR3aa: CASSFGGTGLRTDTQYF

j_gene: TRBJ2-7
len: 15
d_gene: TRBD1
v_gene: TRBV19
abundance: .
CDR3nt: TGTGCCAGTAGTACAAACAGGGGTAGAGGCTACGAGCAGTACTTC
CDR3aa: CASSTNRGRGYEQYF

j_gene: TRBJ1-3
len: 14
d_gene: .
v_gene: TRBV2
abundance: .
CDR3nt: TGTGCCAGCAGTGGACAGTTATATGGAAACACCATATATTTT
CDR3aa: CASSGQLYGNTIYF

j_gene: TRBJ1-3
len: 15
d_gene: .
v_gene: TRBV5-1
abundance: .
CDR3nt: TGCGCCAGCAGCTTGGTGGAGAGCTCTGGAAACACCATATATTTT
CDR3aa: CASSLVESSGNTIYF

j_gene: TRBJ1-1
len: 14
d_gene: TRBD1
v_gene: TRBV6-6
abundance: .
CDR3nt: TGTGCCAGCAGTGACAGGGTGGGGAACACTGAAGCTTTCTTT
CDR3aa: CASSDRVGNTEAFF

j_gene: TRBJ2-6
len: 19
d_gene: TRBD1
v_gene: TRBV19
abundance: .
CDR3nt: TGTGCCAGTAGTATAGCTACGGGGACAGCCTCCTCTGGGGCCAACGTCCTGACTTTC
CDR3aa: CASSIATGTASSGANVLTF

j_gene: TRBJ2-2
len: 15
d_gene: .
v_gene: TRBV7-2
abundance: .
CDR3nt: TGTGCCAGCAGCTCCTCGACAGCGAACACCGGGGAGCTGTTTTTT
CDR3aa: CASSSSTANTGELFF

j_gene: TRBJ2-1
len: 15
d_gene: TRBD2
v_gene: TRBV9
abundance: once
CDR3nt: TGTGCCAGCAGCGTACTAGCGGGGACCTACAATGAGCAGTTCTTC
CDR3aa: CASSVLAGTYNEQFF

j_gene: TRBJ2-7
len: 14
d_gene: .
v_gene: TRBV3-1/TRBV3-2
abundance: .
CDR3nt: TGTGCCAGCAGCCAGGCTCCTGTGGTCCACGAGCAGTACTTC
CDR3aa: CASSQAPVVHEQYF

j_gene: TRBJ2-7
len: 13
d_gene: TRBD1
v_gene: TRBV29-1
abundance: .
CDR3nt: TGCAGCGCTCGGACAGGGGGGGAATACGAGCAGTACTTC
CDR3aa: CSARTGGEYEQYF

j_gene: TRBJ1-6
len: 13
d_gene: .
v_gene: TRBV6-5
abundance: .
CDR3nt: TGTGCCAGCCACAGGGAGTTGCGTTCACCCCTCCACTTT
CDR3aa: CASHRELRSPLHF

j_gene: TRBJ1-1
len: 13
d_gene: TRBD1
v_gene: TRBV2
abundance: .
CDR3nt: TGTGCCAGCAGGGGACAGGGGGCGGCTGAAGCTTTCTTT
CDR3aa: CASRGQGAAEAFF

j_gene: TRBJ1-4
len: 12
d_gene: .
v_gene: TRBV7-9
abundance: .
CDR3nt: TGTGCCAGCAGCTTACAGGGCGTAGGCCTGTTTTTT
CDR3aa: CASSLQGVGLFF

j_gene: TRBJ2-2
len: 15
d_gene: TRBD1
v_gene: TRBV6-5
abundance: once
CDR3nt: TGTGCCAGCAGTTCCGGGACAGGGGAGATCGGGGAGCTGTTTTTT
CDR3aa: CASSSGTGEIGELFF

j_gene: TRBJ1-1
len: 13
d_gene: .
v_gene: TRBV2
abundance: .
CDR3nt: TGTGCCAGCAGTGGGCAGGGTCTCACTGAAGCTTTCTTT
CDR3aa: CASSGQGLTEAFF

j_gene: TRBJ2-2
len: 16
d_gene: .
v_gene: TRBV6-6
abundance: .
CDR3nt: TGTGCCAGCAGTTACTCGTACCAGGCGAACACCGGGGAGCTGTTTTTT
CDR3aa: CASSYSYQANTGELFF

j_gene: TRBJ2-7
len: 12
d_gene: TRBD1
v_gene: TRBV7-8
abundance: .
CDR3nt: TGTGCCAGCAGCACCGACAGGGACGAGCAGTACTTC
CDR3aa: CASSTDRDEQYF